This T cell receptor beta chain emerged from a study of blood T cell repertoires in COVID-19. Study overall: PBMCs, B-cell-depleted T cells, or T cells were the source of the cDNA or gDNA that made up the material.

Original processing methods: Amplification of reference gene primers was used by the study to estimate nucleated cell counts. Some clones are missing from TCRdb's copy, which holds only in-frame ones; the method was immunoSEQ multiplex PCR. Clone size and the V and J calls come from that table; the DNA yielded D and trimming. The profile covers 150,000 to 200,000 clones, with approximately 86% appearing a single time and approximately 3.5% taken by the ten largest. This CDR3 contains 13 residues. Germline CDR1 is SGHTA and CDR2 is FQGTGA. Germline trimming cut 2 bases from V and 8 bases from J; bases unmatched to any gene: 4.

Input material: peripheral blood. The chain is built from TRBV7-3 and TRBJ1-2, with 8 bases fitting TRBD1. The clonotype comes from a man aged 65 to 85 with acute or convalescent COVID-19. The CDR3 protein is CASSLQGAPGYTF. DNA for the CDR3: TGTGCCAGCAGCTTACAGGGGGCGCCCGGCTACACCTTC.